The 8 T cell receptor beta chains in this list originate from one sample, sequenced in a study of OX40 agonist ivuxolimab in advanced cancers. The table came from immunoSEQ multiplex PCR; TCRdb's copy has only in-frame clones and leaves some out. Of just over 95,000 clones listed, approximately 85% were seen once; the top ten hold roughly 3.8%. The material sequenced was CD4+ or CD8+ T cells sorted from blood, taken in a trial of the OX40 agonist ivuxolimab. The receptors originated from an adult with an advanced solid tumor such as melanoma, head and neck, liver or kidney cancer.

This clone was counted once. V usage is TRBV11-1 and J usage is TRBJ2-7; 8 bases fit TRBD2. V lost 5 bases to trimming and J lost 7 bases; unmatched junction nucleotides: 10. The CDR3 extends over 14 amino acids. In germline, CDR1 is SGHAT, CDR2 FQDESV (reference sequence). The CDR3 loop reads CASSPRGGRREQYF. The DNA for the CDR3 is TGTGCCAGCAGCCCCCGGGGCGGGAGGCGTGAGCAGTACTTC.

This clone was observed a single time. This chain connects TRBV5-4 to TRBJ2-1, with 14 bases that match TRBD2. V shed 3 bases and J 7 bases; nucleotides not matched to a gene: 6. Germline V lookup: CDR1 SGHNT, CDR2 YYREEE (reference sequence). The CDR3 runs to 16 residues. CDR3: CASSSGTSGSKNEQFF. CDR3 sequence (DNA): TGTGCCAGCAGCTCCGGGACTAGCGGGAGTAAGAATGAGCAGTTCTTC.

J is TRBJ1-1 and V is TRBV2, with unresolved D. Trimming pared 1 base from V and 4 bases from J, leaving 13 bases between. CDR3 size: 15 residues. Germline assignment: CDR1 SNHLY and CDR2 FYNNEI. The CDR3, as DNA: TGTGCCAGCAGTGAAGGGGTATCACCGGGCACTGAAGCTTTCTTT. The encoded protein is CASSEGVSPGTEAFF.

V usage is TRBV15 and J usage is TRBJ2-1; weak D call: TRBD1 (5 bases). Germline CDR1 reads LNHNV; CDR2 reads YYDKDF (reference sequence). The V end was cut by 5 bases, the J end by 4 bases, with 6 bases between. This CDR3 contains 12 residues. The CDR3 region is CATSGHYNEQFF. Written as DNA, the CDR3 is TGTGCCACCAGCGGACATTACAATGAGCAGTTCTTC.

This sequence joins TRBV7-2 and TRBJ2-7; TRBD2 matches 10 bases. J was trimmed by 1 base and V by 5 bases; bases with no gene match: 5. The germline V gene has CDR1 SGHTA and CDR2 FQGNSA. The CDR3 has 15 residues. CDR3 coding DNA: TGTGCCAGCAGCGTACTAGCGGGACTGTCCTACGAGCAGTACTTC. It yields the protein CASSVLAGLSYEQYF. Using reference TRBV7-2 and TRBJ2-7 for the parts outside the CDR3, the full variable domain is GAGVSQSPSNKVTEKGKDVELRCDPISGHTALYWYRQSLGQGLEFLIYFQGNSAPDKSGLPSDRFSAERTGGSVSTLTIQRTQQEDSAVYLCASSVLAGLSYEQYFGPGTRLTVT.

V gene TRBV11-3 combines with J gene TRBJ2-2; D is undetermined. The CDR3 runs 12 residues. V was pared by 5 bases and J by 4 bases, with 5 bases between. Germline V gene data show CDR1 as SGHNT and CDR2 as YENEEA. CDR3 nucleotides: TGTGCCAGCAGCCCCTCCACCGGGGAGCTGTTTTTT. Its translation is CASSPSTGELFF.

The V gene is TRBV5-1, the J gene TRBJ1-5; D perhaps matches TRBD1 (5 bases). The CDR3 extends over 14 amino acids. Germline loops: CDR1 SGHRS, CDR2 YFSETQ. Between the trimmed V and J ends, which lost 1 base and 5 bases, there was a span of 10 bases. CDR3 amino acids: CASSLHGGDQPQHF. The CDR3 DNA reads TGCGCCAGCAGCTTGCATGGGGGGGATCAGCCCCAGCATTTT.

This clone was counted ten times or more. CDR3 region: CASRQGPATNEKLFF. The CDR3 nucleotides are TGCGCCAGTCGTCAGGGACCTGCAACTAATGAAAAACTGTTTTTT. The chain uses TRBV5-1 and TRBJ1-4, with D perhaps matching TRBD1 (5 bases). Germline lookup yields CDR1 SGHRS and CDR2 YFSETQ. There are 15 residues in the CDR3. V was shortened by 8 bases and J by 0 bases, with 14 bases between the two germline ends.